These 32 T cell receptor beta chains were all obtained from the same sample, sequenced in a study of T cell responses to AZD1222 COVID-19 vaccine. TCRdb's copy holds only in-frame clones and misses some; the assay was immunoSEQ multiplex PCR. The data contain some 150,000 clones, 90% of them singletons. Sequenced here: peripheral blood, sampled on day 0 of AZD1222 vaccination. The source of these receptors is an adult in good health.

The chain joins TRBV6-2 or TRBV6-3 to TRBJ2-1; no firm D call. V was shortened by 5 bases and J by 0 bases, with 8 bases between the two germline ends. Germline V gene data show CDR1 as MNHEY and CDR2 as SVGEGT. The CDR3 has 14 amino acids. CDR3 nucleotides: TGTGCCAGCAGTACACCGAGCTCCTACAATGAGCAGTTCTTC. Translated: CASSTPSSYNEQFF.

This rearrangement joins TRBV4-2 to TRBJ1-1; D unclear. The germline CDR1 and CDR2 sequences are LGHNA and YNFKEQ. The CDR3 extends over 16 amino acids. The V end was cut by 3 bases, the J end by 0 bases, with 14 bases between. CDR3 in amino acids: CASSQGTEILNTEAFF. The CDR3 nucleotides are TGTGCCAGCAGCCAGGGCACAGAGATCTTGAACACTGAAGCTTTCTTT.

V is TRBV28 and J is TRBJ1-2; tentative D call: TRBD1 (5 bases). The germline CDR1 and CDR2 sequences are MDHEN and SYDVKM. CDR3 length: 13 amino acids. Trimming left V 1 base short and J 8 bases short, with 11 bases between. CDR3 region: CASSLFPGKGYTF. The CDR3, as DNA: TGTGCCAGCAGTTTATTCCCAGGGAAGGGCTACACCTTC.

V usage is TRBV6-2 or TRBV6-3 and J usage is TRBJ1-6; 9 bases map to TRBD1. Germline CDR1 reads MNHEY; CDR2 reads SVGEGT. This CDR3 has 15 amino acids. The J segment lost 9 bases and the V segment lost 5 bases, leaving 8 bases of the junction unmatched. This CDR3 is CASSQLQGASSPLHF. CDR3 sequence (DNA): TGTGCCAGCAGTCAACTACAGGGGGCAAGTTCACCCCTCCACTTT.

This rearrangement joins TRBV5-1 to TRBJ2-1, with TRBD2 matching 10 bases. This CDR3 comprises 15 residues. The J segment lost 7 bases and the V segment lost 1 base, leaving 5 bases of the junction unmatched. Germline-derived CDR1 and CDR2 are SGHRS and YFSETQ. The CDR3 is CASSLLSSGRNEQFF. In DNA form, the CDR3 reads TGCGCCAGCAGCTTGTTGTCTAGCGGGAGAAATGAGCAGTTCTTC.

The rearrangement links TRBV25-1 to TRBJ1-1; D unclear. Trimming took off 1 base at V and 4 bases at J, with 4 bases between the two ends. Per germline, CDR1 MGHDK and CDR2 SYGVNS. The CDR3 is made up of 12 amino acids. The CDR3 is CASSEFSTEAFF. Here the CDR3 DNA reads TGTGCCAGCAGTGAATTTTCCACTGAAGCTTTCTTT.

CDR3 sequence (DNA): TGCGCCAGCAGCTTGGACAGGATGGTTCCTGAAGCTTTCTTT. Translated: CASSLDRMVPEAFF. The V gene is TRBV5-1, the J gene TRBJ1-1, with a weak D call TRBD1 (5 bases). Trimming cost V 0 bases and J 6 bases, with 12 bases left between them. Germline assignment: CDR1 SGHRS and CDR2 YFSETQ. The CDR3 runs to 14 residues.

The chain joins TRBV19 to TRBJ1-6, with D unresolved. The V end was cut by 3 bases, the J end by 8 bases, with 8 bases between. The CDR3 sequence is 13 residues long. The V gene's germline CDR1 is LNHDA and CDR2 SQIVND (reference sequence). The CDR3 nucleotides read TGTGCCAGTAGTATCCTCACGGATTCACCCCTCCACTTT. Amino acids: CASSILTDSPLHF.

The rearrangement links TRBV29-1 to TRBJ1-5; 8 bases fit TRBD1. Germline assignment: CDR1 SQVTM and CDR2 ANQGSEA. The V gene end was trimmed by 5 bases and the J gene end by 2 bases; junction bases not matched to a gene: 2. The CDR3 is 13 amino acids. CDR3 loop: CSVYRGGNQPQHF. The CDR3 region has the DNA TGCAGCGTTTACAGGGGGGGCAATCAGCCCCAGCATTTT.

CDR3 in DNA: TGTGCCAGCAGCTATAGCGGGGTCTCCTACAATGAGCAGTTCTTC. Translation gives CASSYSGVSYNEQFF. The chain recombines TRBV3-1 (or the pseudogene TRBV3-2) with TRBJ2-1; 8 bases match TRBD2. Germline V gene data show CDR1 as LGHDT and CDR2 as YNNKEL (reference sequence). The CDR3 covers 15 residues. V gave up 5 bases and J gave up 0 bases; unmatched junction bases: 3.

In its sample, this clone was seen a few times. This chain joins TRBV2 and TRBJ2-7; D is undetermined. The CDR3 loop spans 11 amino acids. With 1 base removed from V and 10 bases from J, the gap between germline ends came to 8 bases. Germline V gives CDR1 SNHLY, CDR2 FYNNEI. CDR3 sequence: CASSEDRRQYF. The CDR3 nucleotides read TGTGCCAGCAGTGAAGACAGAAGACAGTACTTC.

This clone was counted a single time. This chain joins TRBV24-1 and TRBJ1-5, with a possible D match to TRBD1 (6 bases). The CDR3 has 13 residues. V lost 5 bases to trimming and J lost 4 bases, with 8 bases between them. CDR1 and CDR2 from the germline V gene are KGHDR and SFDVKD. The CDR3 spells CATSVTGNQPQHF. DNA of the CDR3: TGTGCCACCAGTGTCACAGGGAATCAGCCCCAGCATTTT.

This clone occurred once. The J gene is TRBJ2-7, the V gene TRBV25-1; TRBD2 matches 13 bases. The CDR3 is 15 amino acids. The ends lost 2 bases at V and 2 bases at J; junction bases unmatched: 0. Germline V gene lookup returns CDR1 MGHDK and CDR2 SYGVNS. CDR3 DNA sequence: TGTGCCAGCAGTGAAGGGACTAGCGGGACCTACGAGCAGTACTTC. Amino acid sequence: CASSEGTSGTYEQYF.

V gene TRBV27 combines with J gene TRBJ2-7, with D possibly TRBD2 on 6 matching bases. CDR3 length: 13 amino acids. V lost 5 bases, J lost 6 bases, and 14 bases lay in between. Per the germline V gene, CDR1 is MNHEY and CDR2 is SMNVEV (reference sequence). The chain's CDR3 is CASSPPGVAEQYF. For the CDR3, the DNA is TGTGCCAGCAGTCCTCCGGGGGTTGCCGAGCAGTACTTC.

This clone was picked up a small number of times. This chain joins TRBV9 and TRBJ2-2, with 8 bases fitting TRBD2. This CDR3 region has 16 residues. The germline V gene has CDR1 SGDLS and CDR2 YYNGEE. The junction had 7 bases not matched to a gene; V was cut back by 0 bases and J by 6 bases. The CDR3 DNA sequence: TGTGCCAGCAGCGTAGGGGCGCGGGGGGTAGCCGGGGAGCTGTTTTTT. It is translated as CASSVGARGVAGELFF.

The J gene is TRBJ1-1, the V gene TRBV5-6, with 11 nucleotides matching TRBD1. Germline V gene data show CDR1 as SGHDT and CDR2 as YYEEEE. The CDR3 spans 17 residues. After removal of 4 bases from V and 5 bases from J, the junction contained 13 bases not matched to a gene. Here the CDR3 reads CASSLNLDRGLVTEAFF. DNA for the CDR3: TGTGCCAGCAGCCTAAATCTGGACAGGGGGCTGGTTACTGAAGCTTTCTTT.

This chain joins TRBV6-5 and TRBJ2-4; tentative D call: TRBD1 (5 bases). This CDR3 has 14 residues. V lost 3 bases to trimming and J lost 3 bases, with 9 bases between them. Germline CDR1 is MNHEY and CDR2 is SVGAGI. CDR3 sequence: CASSYDSRKNIQYF. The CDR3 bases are TGTGCCAGCAGTTATGACAGTCGCAAAAACATTCAGTACTTC.

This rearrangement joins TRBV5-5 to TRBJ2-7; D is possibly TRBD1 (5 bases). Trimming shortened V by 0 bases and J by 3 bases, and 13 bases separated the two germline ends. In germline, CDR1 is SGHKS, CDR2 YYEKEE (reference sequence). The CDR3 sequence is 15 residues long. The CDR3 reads CASSLEFAGLYEQYF. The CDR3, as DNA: TGTGCCAGCAGCTTGGAATTCGCAGGGCTCTACGAGCAGTACTTC.

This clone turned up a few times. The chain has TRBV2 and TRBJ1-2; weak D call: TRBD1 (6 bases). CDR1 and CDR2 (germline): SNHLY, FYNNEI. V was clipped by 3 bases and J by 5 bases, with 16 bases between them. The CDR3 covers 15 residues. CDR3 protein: CASSDRGSGGYGYTF. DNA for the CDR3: TGTGCCAGCAGTGATAGGGGGTCCGGCGGATATGGCTACACCTTC.

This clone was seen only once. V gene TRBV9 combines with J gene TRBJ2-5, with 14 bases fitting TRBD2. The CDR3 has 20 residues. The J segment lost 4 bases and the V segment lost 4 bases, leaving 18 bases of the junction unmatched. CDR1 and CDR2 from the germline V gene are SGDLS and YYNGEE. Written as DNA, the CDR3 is TGTGCCAGCAGCCGGACCACAGAAACCGGGACTAGCGGGAGAAGAGAGACCCAGTACTTC. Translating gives CASSRTTETGTSGRRETQYF.

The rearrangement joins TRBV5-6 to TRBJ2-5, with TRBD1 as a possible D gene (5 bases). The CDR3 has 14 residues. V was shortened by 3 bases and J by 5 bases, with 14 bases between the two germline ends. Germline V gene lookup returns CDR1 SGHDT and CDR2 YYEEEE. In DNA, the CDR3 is TGTGCCAGCAGCTGGGCGCAGGGATTCGAGACCCAGTACTTC. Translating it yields CASSWAQGFETQYF.

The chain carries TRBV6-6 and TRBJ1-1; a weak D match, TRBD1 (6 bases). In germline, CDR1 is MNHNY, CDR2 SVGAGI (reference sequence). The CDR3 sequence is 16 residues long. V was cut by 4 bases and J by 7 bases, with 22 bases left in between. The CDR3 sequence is CASSFLITGTTDEAFF. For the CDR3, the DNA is TGTGCCAGCAGTTTCTTAATTACCGGGACAACGGATGAAGCTTTCTTT.

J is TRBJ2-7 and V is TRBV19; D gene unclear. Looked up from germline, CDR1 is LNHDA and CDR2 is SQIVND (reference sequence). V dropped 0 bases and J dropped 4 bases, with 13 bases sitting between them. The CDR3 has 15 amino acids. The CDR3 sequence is CASSIEYGRLYEQYF. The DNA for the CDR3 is TGTGCCAGTAGTATAGAGTATGGGCGGTTATACGAGCAGTACTTC. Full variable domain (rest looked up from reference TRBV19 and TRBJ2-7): DGGITQSPKYLFRKEGQNVTLSCEQNLNHDAMYWYRQDPGQGLRLIYYSQIVNDFQKGDIAEGYSVSREKKESFPLTVTSAQKNPTAFYLCASSIEYGRLYEQYFGPGTRLTVT.

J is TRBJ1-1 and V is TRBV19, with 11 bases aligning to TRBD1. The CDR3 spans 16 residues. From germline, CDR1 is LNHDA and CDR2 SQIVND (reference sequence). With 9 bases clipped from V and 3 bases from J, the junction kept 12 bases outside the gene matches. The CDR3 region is CASLHGDRGLHTEAFF. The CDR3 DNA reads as TGTGCCAGCCTTCATGGGGACAGGGGGTTGCACACTGAAGCTTTCTTT. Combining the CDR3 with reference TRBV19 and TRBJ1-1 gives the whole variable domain DGGITQSPKYLFRKEGQNVTLSCEQNLNHDAMYWYRQDPGQGLRLIYYSQIVNDFQKGDIAEGYSVSREKKESFPLTVTSAQKNPTAFYLCASLHGDRGLHTEAFFGQGTRLTVV.

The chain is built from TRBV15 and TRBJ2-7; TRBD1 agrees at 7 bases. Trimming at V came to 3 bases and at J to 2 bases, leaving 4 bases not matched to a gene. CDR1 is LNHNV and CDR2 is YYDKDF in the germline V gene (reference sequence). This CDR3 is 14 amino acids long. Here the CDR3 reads CATSSRQGPYEQYF. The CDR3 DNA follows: TGTGCCACCAGCAGTCGACAGGGACCCTACGAGCAGTACTTC.

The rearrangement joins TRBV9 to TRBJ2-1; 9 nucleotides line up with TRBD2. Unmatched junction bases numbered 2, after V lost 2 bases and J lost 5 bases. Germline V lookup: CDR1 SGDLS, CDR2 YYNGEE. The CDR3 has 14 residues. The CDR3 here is CASSVGLANNEQFF. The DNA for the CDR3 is TGTGCCAGCAGCGTCGGACTAGCGAACAATGAGCAGTTCTTC.

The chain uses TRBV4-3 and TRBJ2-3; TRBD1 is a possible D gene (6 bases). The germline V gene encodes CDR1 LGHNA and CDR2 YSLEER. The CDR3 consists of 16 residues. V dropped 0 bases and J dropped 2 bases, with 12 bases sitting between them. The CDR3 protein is CASSQDGRGATDTQYF. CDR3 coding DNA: TGCGCCAGCAGCCAAGACGGCAGGGGTGCCACAGATACGCAGTATTTT.

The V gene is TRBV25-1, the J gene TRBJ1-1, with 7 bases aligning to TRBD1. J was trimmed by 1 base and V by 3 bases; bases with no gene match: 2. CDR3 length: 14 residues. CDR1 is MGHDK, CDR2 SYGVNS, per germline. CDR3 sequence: CASSDRTGNTEAFF. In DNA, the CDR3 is TGTGCCAGCAGTGACAGGACAGGGAACACTGAAGCTTTCTTT.

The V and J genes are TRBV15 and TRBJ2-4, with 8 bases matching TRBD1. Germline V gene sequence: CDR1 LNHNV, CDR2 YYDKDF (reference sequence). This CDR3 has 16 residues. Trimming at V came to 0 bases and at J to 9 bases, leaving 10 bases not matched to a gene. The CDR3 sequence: CATSRERDGQGGIQYF. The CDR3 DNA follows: TGTGCCACCAGCAGAGAAAGGGACGGACAGGGCGGCATTCAGTACTTC.

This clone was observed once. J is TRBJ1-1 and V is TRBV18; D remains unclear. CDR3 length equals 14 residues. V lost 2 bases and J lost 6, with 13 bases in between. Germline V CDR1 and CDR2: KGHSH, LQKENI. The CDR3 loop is CASSPRERLAEAFF. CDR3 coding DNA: TGTGCCAGCTCACCAAGGGAGCGCCTTGCTGAAGCTTTCTTT. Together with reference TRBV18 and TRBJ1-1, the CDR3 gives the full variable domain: NAGVMQNPRHLVRRRGQEARLRCSPMKGHSHVYWYRQLPEEGLKFMVYLQKENIIDESGMPKERFSAEFPKEGPSILRIQQVVRGDSAAYFCASSPRERLAEAFFGQGTRLTVV.

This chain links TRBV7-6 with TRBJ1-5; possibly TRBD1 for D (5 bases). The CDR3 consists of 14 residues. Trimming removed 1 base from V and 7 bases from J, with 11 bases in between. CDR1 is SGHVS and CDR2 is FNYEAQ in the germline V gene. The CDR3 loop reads CASSLVVTGQPQHF. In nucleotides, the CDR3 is TGTGCCAGCAGCTTAGTGGTCACAGGACAGCCCCAGCATTTT.

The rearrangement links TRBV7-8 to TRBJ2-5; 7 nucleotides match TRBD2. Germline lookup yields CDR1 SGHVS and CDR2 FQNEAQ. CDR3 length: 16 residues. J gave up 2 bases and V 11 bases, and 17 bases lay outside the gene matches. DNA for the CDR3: TGTGCCCTGAGCTTGGGAGTGGCTAGCGGACAAGAGACCCAGTACTTC. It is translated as CALSLGVASGQETQYF.